These T cell receptor beta chains were read from a single sample in a study of blood T cell repertoires in COVID-19. Clones were read by immunoSEQ multiplex PCR, and TCRdb kept only the in-frame ones, dropping some. The sample has 300,000 to 400,000 clones; roughly nine tenths are singletons. The sequencing sample was made of PBMCs or T cells enriched from blood (not recorded which). The receptors originated from a man in his sixties who had recovered from COVID-19. Both conserved end residues are part of each CDR3. The order of the fields is D gene, clone size, V gene, J gene, CDR3 protein, CDR3 DNA. A D gene is named only where the DNA matches it firmly. The size field is filled for only some rows; it gives once, few, many or a size class.

>NA|NA|TRBV4-1|TRBJ1-5
CASSPQPRQVHRPQHF
TGCGCCAGCAGCCCTCAACCCCGCCAGGTTCATCGGCCCCAGCATTTT
>NA|NA|TRBV4-2|TRBJ2-7
CASSPLGSSYEQYF
TGTGCCAGCAGCCCCCTGGGGAGCTCCTACGAGCAGTACTTC
>NA|NA|TRBV9|TRBJ1-4
CASSPVAQSNEKLFF
TGTGCCAGCAGCCCAGTGGCTCAATCTAATGAAAAACTGTTTTTT
>TRBD1|NA|TRBV9|TRBJ2-5
CASSTEGQGGTQYF
TGTGCCAGCAGCACAGAGGGACAGGGTGGGACCCAGTACTTC
>NA|NA|TRBV24-1|TRBJ2-3
CATTSRDTQYF
TGTGCCACCACGTCACGGGATACGCAGTATTTT
>NA|NA|TRBV19|TRBJ1-5
CASRAEGYSNQPQHF
TGTGCCAGTAGAGCGGAAGGATATAGCAATCAGCCCCAGCATTTT
>TRBD1|once|TRBV19|TRBJ2-1
CACAPDRVALNEQFF
TGTGCCTGCGCCCCCGACAGGGTGGCCCTCAATGAGCAGTTCTTC
>NA|NA|TRBV5-1|TRBJ1-4
CASSLIPSNEKLFF
TGCGCCAGCAGCTTGATCCCCTCTAATGAAAAACTGTTTTTT
>TRBD1|NA|TRBV24-1|TRBJ1-2
CATSDSGTEANYGYTF
TGTGCCACCAGTGATTCCGGGACAGAAGCTAACTATGGCTACACCTTC
>NA|NA|TRBV5-1|TRBJ1-1
CASSLGHGGLDTEAFF
TGCGCCAGCAGCTTGGGTCATGGGGGGTTGGACACTGAAGCTTTCTTT
>TRBD2|NA|TRBV9|TRBJ2-3
CASSVTSGVSTDTQYF
TGTGCCAGCAGCGTAACTAGCGGGGTGAGCACAGATACGCAGTATTTT
>NA|NA|TRBV5-1|TRBJ2-2
CASSLASLAAGELFF
TGCGCCAGCAGCTTGGCGTCTTTGGCTGCCGGGGAGCTGTTTTTT
>TRBD1|NA|TRBV3-1/TRBV3-2|TRBJ1-2
CASSQGAGQGSGYTF
TGTGCCAGCAGCCAAGGTGCGGGACAGGGAAGTGGCTACACCTTC
>TRBD1|NA|TRBV5-1|TRBJ1-4
CASSGGQLNEKLFF
TGCGCCAGCAGCGGGGGACAGTTGAATGAAAAACTGTTTTTT
>TRBD2|NA|TRBV7-2|TRBJ2-1
CASSYLGLAGGSYNEQFF
TGTGCCAGCAGCTACTTAGGACTAGCGGGGGGGTCCTACAATGAGCAGTTCTTC
>NA|NA|TRBV6-5|TRBJ1-3
CASSLDRSSGNTIYF
TGTGCCAGCAGTTTGGACAGATCCTCTGGAAACACCATATATTTT
>TRBD1|NA|TRBV10-3|TRBJ1-6
CAISGGPGGFNSPLHF
TGTGCCATCAGTGGGGGGCCAGGGGGATTTAATTCACCCCTCCACTTT
>NA|NA|TRBV9|TRBJ2-1
CASSVGHGSSYNEQFF
TGTGCCAGCAGCGTAGGGCACGGGAGCTCCTACAATGAGCAGTTCTTC
>NA|NA|TRBV4-3|TRBJ1-5
CASSQDLISNQPQHF
TGCGCCAGCAGCCAAGACCTAATAAGCAATCAGCCCCAGCATTTT
>TRBD1|NA|TRBV5-1|TRBJ2-2
CASSARGRGDTGELFF
TGCGCCAGCAGCGCCAGGGGGCGCGGGGACACCGGGGAGCTGTTTTTT
>NA|NA|TRBV6-5|TRBJ1-6
CASRRDSSYNSPLHF
TGTGCCAGCAGGAGAGATAGCTCCTATAATTCACCCCTCCACTTT
>TRBD2|NA|TRBV7-2|TRBJ2-7
CASSLISLTSGSTYEQYF
TGTGCCAGCAGCTTAATCTCCCTTACTAGCGGGTCCACCTACGAGCAGTACTTC
>TRBD2|NA|TRBV5-4|TRBJ2-1
CASSLGTSDYNEQFF
TGTGCCAGCAGCTTGGGGACTAGCGACTACAATGAGCAGTTCTTC
>TRBD2|once|TRBV7-8|TRBJ2-5
CASSWGLAGETQYF
TGTGCCAGCAGCTGGGGACTAGCGGGAGAGACCCAGTACTTC
>TRBD2|NA|TRBV20-1|TRBJ2-4
CSASLREGSKNIQYF
TGCAGTGCTAGTCTGCGGGAGGGCTCCAAAAACATTCAGTACTTC
>NA|NA|TRBV25-1|TRBJ2-7
CASSELGGALYEQYF
TGTGCCAGCAGTGAACTAGGGGGGGCCCTCTACGAGCAGTACTTC
>TRBD2|NA|TRBV28|TRBJ2-7
CASSALASGRAESYEQYF
TGTGCCAGCAGCGCCCTCGCTAGCGGGAGGGCCGAGTCCTACGAGCAGTACTTC
>NA|NA|TRBV20-1|TRBJ2-5
CSARDKETQYF
TGCAGTGCTAGAGATAAAGAGACCCAGTACTTC
>TRBD1|NA|TRBV18|TRBJ1-1
CASSPGTGGYTEAFF
TGTGCCAGCTCACCCGGGACAGGGGGCTACACTGAAGCTTTCTTT
>TRBD2|NA|TRBV7-3|TRBJ2-2
CASSPGLAGVGELFF
TGTGCCAGCAGCCCCGGACTAGCGGGAGTCGGGGAGCTGTTTTTT
>NA|NA|TRBV29-1|TRBJ1-1
CSVGWRAGNTEAFF
TGCAGCGTTGGATGGCGGGCGGGGAACACTGAAGCTTTCTTT
>TRBD1|NA|TRBV5-1|TRBJ1-4
CASRRDSNEKLFF
TGCGCCAGCCGCCGGGACAGTAATGAAAAACTGTTTTTT
>TRBD2|NA|TRBV7-2|TRBJ2-3
CASSPQWGLAADTQYF
TGTGCCAGCAGCCCGCAGTGGGGACTAGCAGCAGATACGCAGTATTTT
>NA|NA|TRBV21-1|TRBJ1-1
CASSKATDNTEAFF
TGTGCCAGCAGCAAAGCTACAGATAACACTGAAGCTTTCTTT
>NA|NA|TRBV6-5|TRBJ2-7
CASRRTVNYEQYF
TGTGCCAGCAGAAGGACAGTGAACTACGAGCAGTACTTC
>TRBD1|NA|TRBV2|TRBJ2-5
CASNGWTGPTQYF
TGTGCCAGCAACGGATGGACAGGGCCTACCCAGTACTTC
>TRBD2|NA|TRBV9|TRBJ2-1
CASSVGVREGGFNEQFF
TGTGCCAGCAGCGTAGGGGTGAGGGAGGGAGGGTTCAATGAGCAGTTCTTC
>NA|NA|TRBV7-2|TRBJ1-5
CASSLAGTFRQPQHF
TGTGCCAGCAGCTTAGCGGGGACTTTCCGCCAGCCCCAGCATTTT
>NA|NA|TRBV15|TRBJ2-1
CATSRDPVGEQFF
TGTGCCACCAGCAGAGATCCAGTCGGGGAGCAGTTCTTC
>TRBD1|few|TRBV27|TRBJ2-7
CASSLMIGGGYEQYF
TGTGCCAGCAGTTTGATGATAGGGGGCGGGTACGAGCAGTACTTC
>TRBD1|NA|TRBV7-9|TRBJ1-1
CASSLEDRPSEAFF
TGTGCCAGCAGCTTAGAGGACAGGCCCAGTGAAGCTTTCTTT
>TRBD1|NA|TRBV29-1|TRBJ1-5
CSVGTGDQPQHF
TGCAGCGTAGGGACAGGAGATCAGCCCCAGCATTTT
>NA|NA|TRBV27|TRBJ1-5
CASSLQSGKTNQPQHF
TGTGCCAGCAGTTTACAGTCAGGGAAAACCAATCAGCCCCAGCATTTT
>NA|NA|TRBV5-1|TRBJ2-3
CASRLGGSSTDTQYF
TGCGCCAGCAGGCTTGGCGGTTCTAGCACAGATACGCAGTATTTT
>NA|NA|TRBV7-9|TRBJ2-3
CASIIKGGARDTQYF
TGTGCCAGCATCATAAAAGGGGGGGCGCGGGATACGCAGTATTTT
>NA|NA|TRBV5-1|TRBJ2-7
CASSLGTDSYEQYF
TGCGCCAGCAGCTTGGGGACAGACTCCTACGAGCAGTACTTC
>TRBD1|NA|TRBV11-2|TRBJ2-3
CASSSGTGLADTQYF
TGTGCCAGCAGCTCGGGGACAGGGTTGGCAGATACGCAGTATTTT
>NA|NA|TRBV11-2|TRBJ1-2
CASTTGAGHSYTF
TGTGCCAGCACCACTGGGGCAGGGCACAGCTACACCTTC
>TRBD1|once|TRBV19|TRBJ1-2
CASTETGGAYGYTF
TGTGCCAGTACCGAAACAGGGGGTGCCTATGGCTACACCTTC
>TRBD1|NA|TRBV12-3/TRBV12-4|TRBJ2-7
CASRGTGGEQYF
TGTGCCAGCAGAGGGACAGGGGGCGAGCAGTACTTC
>NA|NA|TRBV6-5|TRBJ2-7
CASGRLWYEQYF
TGTGCCAGCGGGAGGCTTTGGTACGAGCAGTACTTC
>TRBD2|NA|TRBV10-3|TRBJ2-5
CATSGSGGQETQYF
TGTGCCACCAGCGGGAGTGGGGGTCAAGAGACCCAGTACTTC
>NA|once|TRBV28|TRBJ1-1
CASSPRAGQTTEAFF
TGTGCCAGCTCCCCAAGGGCGGGCCAGACAACTGAAGCTTTCTTT
>TRBD1|once|TRBV5-8|TRBJ1-1
CASSTRDSANTEAFF
TGTGCCAGCAGCACCCGGGACAGTGCCAACACTGAAGCTTTCTTT
>TRBD1|NA|TRBV27|TRBJ2-5
CASSPGQGPLETQYF
TGTGCCAGCAGTCCCGGACAGGGCCCGTTGGAGACCCAGTACTTC
>TRBD1|few|TRBV19|TRBJ1-2
CASSNGGTGRYGYTF
TGTGCCAGTAGTAACGGCGGGACAGGACGCTATGGCTACACCTTC
>NA|NA|TRBV19|TRBJ1-4
CASSIDSLNEKLFF
TGTGCCAGTAGTATCGACAGCCTGAATGAAAAACTGTTTTTT